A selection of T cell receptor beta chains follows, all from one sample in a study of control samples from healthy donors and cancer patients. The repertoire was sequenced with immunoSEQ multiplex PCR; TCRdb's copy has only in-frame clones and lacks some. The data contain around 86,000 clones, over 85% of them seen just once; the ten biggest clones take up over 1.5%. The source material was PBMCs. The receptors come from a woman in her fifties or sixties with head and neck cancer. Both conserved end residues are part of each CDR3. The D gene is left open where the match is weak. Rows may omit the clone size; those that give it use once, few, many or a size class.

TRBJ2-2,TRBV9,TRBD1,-,TGTGCCAGCAGCAATCACAGGGGGCGCCGGAACACCGGGGAGCTGTTTTTT,CASSNHRGRRNTGELFF
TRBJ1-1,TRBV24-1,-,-,TGTGCCACCAGTGGGAACAGGGCAGGGACTGAAGCTTTCTTT,CATSGNRAGTEAFF
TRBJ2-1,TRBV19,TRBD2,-,TGTGCCAGTAGTATTGCGACTAGCGGTAACAATGAGCAGTTCTTC,CASSIATSGNNEQFF
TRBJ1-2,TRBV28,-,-,TGTGCCAGCCGAATATCGGCGGGACATATCTTGGGCTACACCTTC,CASRISAGHILGYTF
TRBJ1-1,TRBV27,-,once,TGTGCCAGCAGTTTAAGGGGTTGGCCTGAAGCTTTCTTT,CASSLRGWPEAFF
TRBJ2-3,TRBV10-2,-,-,TGCGCCAGCAGTGAGGCAGATACGCAGTATTTT,CASSEADTQYF
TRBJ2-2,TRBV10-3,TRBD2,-,TGTGCCATCAGTCGCCTAGCGGGAGGGTTAGCCGGGGAGCTGTTTTTT,CAISRLAGGLAGELFF
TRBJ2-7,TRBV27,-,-,TGTGCCAGCAGTTCCTGGGGGGTACCTTGGGAGCAGTACTTC,CASSSWGVPWEQYF
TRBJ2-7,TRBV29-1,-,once,TGCAGCATCAGTCCAGGGAATTACGAGCAGTACTTC,CSISPGNYEQYF
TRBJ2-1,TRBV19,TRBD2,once,TGTGCCAGTAGTATCGCTAGCGGAGCCTACAATGAGCAGTTCTTC,CASSIASGAYNEQFF
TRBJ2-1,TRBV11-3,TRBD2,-,TGTGCCAGCAGCTCCCGGACCGGGACGGACGGGAGGAATGAGCAGTTCTTC,CASSSRTGTDGRNEQFF
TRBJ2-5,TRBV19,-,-,TGTGCCAGTAGTATGGGGGTCTGGGAGACCCAGTACTTC,CASSMGVWETQYF
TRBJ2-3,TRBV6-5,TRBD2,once,TGTGCCAGCAGTTACTCCAGCGGGATTACAGATACGCAGTATTTT,CASSYSSGITDTQYF
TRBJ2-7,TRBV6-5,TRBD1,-,TGTGCCAGCAGAGAGGACAGGAGAAGCTACGAGCAGTACTTC,CASREDRRSYEQYF
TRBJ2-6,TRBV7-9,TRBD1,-,TGTGCCAGCAGCTTACAGGGGGCTGGGGCCAACGTCCTGACTTTC,CASSLQGAGANVLTF
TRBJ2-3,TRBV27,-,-,TGTGCCAGCAGTTTGACGAGGAGGATGGGGACAGATACGCAGTATTTT,CASSLTRRMGTDTQYF
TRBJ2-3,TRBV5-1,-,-,TGCGCCAGCAGCTTGGTTGGTGGGAGTCTTACAGATACGCAGTATTTT,CASSLVGGSLTDTQYF
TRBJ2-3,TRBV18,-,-,TGTGCCAGCACGGCCAACACAGATACGCAGTATTTT,CASTANTDTQYF
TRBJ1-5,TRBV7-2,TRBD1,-,TGTGCCAGCAGCTTAGGAACAGGGGGCGGCCAGCCCCAGCATTTT,CASSLGTGGGQPQHF
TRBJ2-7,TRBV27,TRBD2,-,TGTGCCAGCAGTTTCTCCGGGACTAACCCCTACGAGCAGTACTTC,CASSFSGTNPYEQYF
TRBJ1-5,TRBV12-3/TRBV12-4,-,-,TGTGCCAGCAGTTTCGGAGCCAATCAGCCCCAGCATTTT,CASSFGANQPQHF
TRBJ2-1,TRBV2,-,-,TGTGCCAGCAGGGACCCCGGCCATCGCTCCTACAATGAGCAGTTCTTC,CASRDPGHRSYNEQFF
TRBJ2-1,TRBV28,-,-,TGTGCCAGCAACGGGACACCTCACAATGAGCAGTTCTTC,CASNGTPHNEQFF
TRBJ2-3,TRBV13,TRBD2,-,TGTGCCAGCAGCTTCGTGGCGGGAGTCCAAACTACAGATACGCAGTATTTT,CASSFVAGVQTTDTQYF
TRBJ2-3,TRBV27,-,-,TGTGCCAGCAAGTGGGCAGATACGCAGTATTTT,CASKWADTQYF
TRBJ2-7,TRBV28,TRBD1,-,TGTGCCAGCAGTGGGGACAGACGGACGGGCGTGTACGAGCAGTACTTC,CASSGDRRTGVYEQYF
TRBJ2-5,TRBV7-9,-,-,TGTGCCAGCAGCCAGGGCGAAGAGACCCAGTACTTC,CASSQGEETQYF
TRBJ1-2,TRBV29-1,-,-,TGCAGCGTTGAAGGTTCGGGGTTACGTGGCTACACCTTC,CSVEGSGLRGYTF
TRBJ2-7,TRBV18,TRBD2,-,TGTGCCAGCTCACCACAGCGGGAGGCCTACGAGCAGTACTTC,CASSPQREAYEQYF
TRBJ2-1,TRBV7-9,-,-,TGTGCCAGCGGCAAACCTGCCCGGGGAGATGAGCAGTTCTTC,CASGKPARGDEQFF
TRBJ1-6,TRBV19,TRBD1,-,TGTGCCAGTGCCGACAGGGGTGGGAGCTCCTATAATTCACCCCTCCACTTT,CASADRGGSSYNSPLHF
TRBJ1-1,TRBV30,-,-,TGTGCCTGGAGTGTTAAGGGGCGAGGGAGCACTGAAGCTTTCTTT,CAWSVKGRGSTEAFF
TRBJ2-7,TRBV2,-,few,TGTGCCAGCAGTGAAGCCCAGGTGGGAGGCGACGAGCAGTACTTC,CASSEAQVGGDEQYF
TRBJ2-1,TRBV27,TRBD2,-,TGTGCCAGCAGGCGGGGGGGCTCAAGCGAGCAGTTCTTC,CASRRGGSSEQFF
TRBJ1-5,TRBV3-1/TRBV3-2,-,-,TGTGCCAGCAGCCAAATTAACGGGACACATAGCAATCAGCCCCAGCATTTT,CASSQINGTHSNQPQHF
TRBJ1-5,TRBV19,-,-,TGTGCCAGTAGTATAGTTGGGGGACAAGATCAGCCCCAGCATTTT,CASSIVGGQDQPQHF
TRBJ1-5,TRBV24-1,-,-,TGTGCCACCAGTGATACCCTCAGGGTTCAGCCCCAGCATTTT,CATSDTLRVQPQHF
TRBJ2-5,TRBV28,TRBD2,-,TGTGCCAGCAGCCAAAGACTAGCGGGAGCGGAGACCCAGTACTTC,CASSQRLAGAETQYF
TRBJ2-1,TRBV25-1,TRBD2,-,TGTGCCAGCAGTGCCGGGACTAGTTCATACAATGAGCAGTTCTTC,CASSAGTSSYNEQFF
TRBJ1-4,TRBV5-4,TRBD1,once,TGTGCCAGCAGCCCGTCGGCAGGGGGGTTTGAAAAACTGTTTTTT,CASSPSAGGFEKLFF
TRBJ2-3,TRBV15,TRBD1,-,TGTGCCACCAGCAGGGATCGACAGGGGAGGATAGCAGATACGCAGTATTTT,CATSRDRQGRIADTQYF
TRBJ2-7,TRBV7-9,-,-,TGTGCCAGCAGCCGGGACGGCTACTCCTACGAGCAGTACTTC,CASSRDGYSYEQYF
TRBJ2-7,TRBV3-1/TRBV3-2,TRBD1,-,TGTGCCAGCAGCATAGCAGACCCGACAGGGCCCCACTACGAGCAGTACTTC,CASSIADPTGPHYEQYF
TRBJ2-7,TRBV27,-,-,TGTGCCAGCAGTTTGCTGCCGAAACCTGGAAACGAGCAGTACTTC,CASSLLPKPGNEQYF